These T cell receptor beta chains were read from a single sample in a study of T-cell reconstitution after alpha-beta-depleted transplantation in children. A single record per CDR3 protein comes from TCRdb applying MiXCR to the PCR reads. The table has around 800,000 distinct CDR3 sequences, about 15% seen once. The sequencing used PBMCs, mostly from graft donor cells, collected 360 days after TCRalphabeta/CD19-depleted stem cell transplant. These receptors all stem from a male patient younger than 18 who had a stem cell transplant for acute lymphoblastic leukemia, so the T cells may come from the graft donor. Both conserved end residues are part of each CDR3. D genes are given only for firm matches. Part of the rows lack a size; the others show once, few, many or a class for expanded clones.

TRBV10-3,many,TRBJ2-3,NA,TGTGCCATCAGTGAAAGGAAAGATACGCAGTATTTT,CAISERKDTQYF
TRBV7-9,NA,TRBJ2-4,TRBD1,TGTGCCAGCAGCTCACAGGGGATAGCCAAAAACATTCAGTACTTC,CASSSQGIAKNIQYF
TRBV20-1,NA,TRBJ2-5,TRBD1,TGCAGTGCTAGCCCCCAGGGGACAGGGTTGAAATTAGAGACCCAGTACTTC,CSASPQGTGLKLETQYF
TRBV18,NA,TRBJ2-7,NA,TGTGCCAGCTCCCGACTCCTGAGGGACGAGCAGTACTTC,CASSRLLRDEQYF
TRBV27,NA,TRBJ2-5,TRBD2,TGTGCCTTCAGTTTATTGGGCCTAAAGACTAGCGGGAGGGGAGAGACCCAGTACTTC,CAFSLLGLKTSGRGETQYF
TRBV29-1,NA,TRBJ2-7,TRBD1,TGCAGCGTTGAGTCCACAGGGGCTTCCTCCTACGAGCAGTACTTC,CSVESTGASSYEQYF
TRBV9,NA,TRBJ2-1,TRBD2,TGTGCCAGCAGCGTAGCTACCCCACTAGCGGGAGGATCCTACAATGAGCAGTTCTTC,CASSVATPLAGGSYNEQFF
TRBV12-3/TRBV12-4,NA,TRBJ1-5,NA,TGTGCCAGCAGTTTAAACATCGCCAGCAATCAGCCCCAGCATTTT,CASSLNIASNQPQHF
TRBV7-9,NA,TRBJ1-2,NA,TGTGCCAGCAGCTTACTGGGGGCCTATGGCTACACCTTC,CASSLLGAYGYTF
TRBV11-2,few,TRBJ1-2,NA,TGTGCCAGCAGACTGACAGGAGGGGACTATGGCTACACCTTC,CASRLTGGDYGYTF
TRBV6-1,few,TRBJ1-1,NA,TGTGCCAGCAGTGAATTAAGGGGTAACACTGAAGCTTTCTTT,CASSELRGNTEAFF
TRBV7-2,few,TRBJ1-6,TRBD1,TGTGCCAGCAGCTCAGGGACAGGCTATTCACCCCTCCACTTT,CASSSGTGYSPLHF
TRBV12-3/TRBV12-4,many,TRBJ2-1,NA,TGTGCCAGCAGTTTTATAGGGGACAATGAGCAGTTCTTC,CASSFIGDNEQFF
TRBV20-1,NA,TRBJ2-5,NA,TGCAGTGCTAGAGGGGCGGGTCCGGGTCGGGAGACCCAGTACTTC,CSARGAGPGRETQYF
TRBV3-1,NA,TRBJ2-1,NA,TGTGCCAGCAGGGAGTCCTACAATGAGCAGTTCTTC,CASRESYNEQFF
TRBV6-1,few,TRBJ2-7,NA,TGTGCCAGCACCGAGGGATGGAGCGACTACGAGCAGTACTTC,CASTEGWSDYEQYF
TRBV5-1,NA,TRBJ1-5,NA,TGCGCCAGCAGTCTTGACAGCCTCGGGGGTCAGCCCCAGCATTTT,CASSLDSLGGQPQHF
TRBV3-1,NA,TRBJ2-3,NA,TGTGCCAGCAGCCCCGCCTGGTTAGATACGCAGTATTTT,CASSPAWLDTQYF
TRBV20-1,few,TRBJ2-1,NA,TGCAGTGCTAGAGATCGTCTCGGGTCCTACAATGAGCAGTTCTTC,CSARDRLGSYNEQFF
TRBV5-1,few,TRBJ2-1,TRBD2,TGCGCCAGCAGCCTGGAGGTCCCGGGACTAGCGGCCTACAATGAGCAGTTCTTC,CASSLEVPGLAAYNEQFF
TRBV20-1,NA,TRBJ2-4,NA,TGCAGTGCTAGTCAACGTCCGAAAGCCAAAAACATTCAGTACTTC,CSASQRPKAKNIQYF
TRBV5-1,NA,TRBJ1-1,NA,TGCGCCAGCAGCACCGAGGGGGGGGGCTGGAATGAAGCTTTCTTT,CASSTEGGGWNEAFF
TRBV14,NA,TRBJ2-5,NA,TGTGCCAGCAGCCACAGCACAGGATACCAAGAGACCCAGTACTTC,CASSHSTGYQETQYF
TRBV5-6,NA,TRBJ1-2,NA,TGTGCCAGCCATGGCACGTATCGGGACTATGGCTACACCTTC,CASHGTYRDYGYTF
TRBV4-1,few,TRBJ2-2,TRBD2,TGCGCCAGCAGCCAATACCCTAGCGGGAGGGCCTACACCGGGGAGCTGTTTTTT,CASSQYPSGRAYTGELFF
TRBV5-1,many,TRBJ2-2,NA,TGCGCCAGCAGCCTTCAACCCAGGGCTTCCACCGGGGAGCTGTTTTTT,CASSLQPRASTGELFF
TRBV4-1,NA,TRBJ2-5,NA,TGCGCCAGCAGCCAAGTCACCTCCCAAGAGACCCAGTACTTC,CASSQVTSQETQYF
TRBV12-3/TRBV12-4,few,TRBJ1-6,NA,TGTGCCAGCAGTCCCCGGGCCCGCTATAATTCACCCCTCCACTTT,CASSPRARYNSPLHF
TRBV15,NA,TRBJ2-7,TRBD2,TGTGCCACCAGCAGAGATACCTTTAGCGGGAACGAGCAGTACTTC,CATSRDTFSGNEQYF
TRBV7-6,NA,TRBJ2-7,TRBD2,TGTGCCAGCAGCTTAGTACCGGGACTAGCCTCGTTATACGAGCAGTACTTC,CASSLVPGLASLYEQYF
TRBV20-1,few,TRBJ2-7,NA,TGCAGTGCACCCGGTGGCACCTACGAGCAGTACTTC,CSAPGGTYEQYF
TRBV3-1,few,TRBJ2-1,TRBD2,TGTGCCAGCAGCCAAGGGTGGATTAGCGGGACGCGCAATGAGCAGTTCTTC,CASSQGWISGTRNEQFF
TRBV5-1,many,TRBJ2-7,NA,TGCGCCAGCAGCTTGGATTTGTCCCACGAGCAGTACTTC,CASSLDLSHEQYF
TRBV7-9,few,TRBJ2-2,NA,TGTGCCAGCAGCGTGCCGTGGGCGGAGAACACCGGGGAGCTGTTTTTT,CASSVPWAENTGELFF
TRBV28,many,TRBJ1-1,NA,TGTGCCAGCTTTACCTCCGACACCCCGAACACTGAAGCTTTCTTT,CASFTSDTPNTEAFF
TRBV25-1,NA,TRBJ2-1,NA,TGTGCCAGCAGTAAAGGTGGCTCCCACTCCTACAATGAGCAGTTCTTC,CASSKGGSHSYNEQFF
TRBV6-6,NA,TRBJ1-1,NA,TGTGCCAGCAGTGTCGGTATGACTGCTTTCTTT,CASSVGMTAFF
TRBV9,few,TRBJ2-3,NA,TGTGCCAGCAGCGTAACCCTCCGTAGCACAGATACGCAGTATTTT,CASSVTLRSTDTQYF
TRBV20-1,many,TRBJ1-1,NA,TGCAGTGCTGGCACAGGGCAGGCCACTGAAGCTTTCTTT,CSAGTGQATEAFF
TRBV7-2,NA,TRBJ2-3,NA,TGTGCCAGCAGCTTTAGCCACCCAGATACGCAGTATTTT,CASSFSHPDTQYF